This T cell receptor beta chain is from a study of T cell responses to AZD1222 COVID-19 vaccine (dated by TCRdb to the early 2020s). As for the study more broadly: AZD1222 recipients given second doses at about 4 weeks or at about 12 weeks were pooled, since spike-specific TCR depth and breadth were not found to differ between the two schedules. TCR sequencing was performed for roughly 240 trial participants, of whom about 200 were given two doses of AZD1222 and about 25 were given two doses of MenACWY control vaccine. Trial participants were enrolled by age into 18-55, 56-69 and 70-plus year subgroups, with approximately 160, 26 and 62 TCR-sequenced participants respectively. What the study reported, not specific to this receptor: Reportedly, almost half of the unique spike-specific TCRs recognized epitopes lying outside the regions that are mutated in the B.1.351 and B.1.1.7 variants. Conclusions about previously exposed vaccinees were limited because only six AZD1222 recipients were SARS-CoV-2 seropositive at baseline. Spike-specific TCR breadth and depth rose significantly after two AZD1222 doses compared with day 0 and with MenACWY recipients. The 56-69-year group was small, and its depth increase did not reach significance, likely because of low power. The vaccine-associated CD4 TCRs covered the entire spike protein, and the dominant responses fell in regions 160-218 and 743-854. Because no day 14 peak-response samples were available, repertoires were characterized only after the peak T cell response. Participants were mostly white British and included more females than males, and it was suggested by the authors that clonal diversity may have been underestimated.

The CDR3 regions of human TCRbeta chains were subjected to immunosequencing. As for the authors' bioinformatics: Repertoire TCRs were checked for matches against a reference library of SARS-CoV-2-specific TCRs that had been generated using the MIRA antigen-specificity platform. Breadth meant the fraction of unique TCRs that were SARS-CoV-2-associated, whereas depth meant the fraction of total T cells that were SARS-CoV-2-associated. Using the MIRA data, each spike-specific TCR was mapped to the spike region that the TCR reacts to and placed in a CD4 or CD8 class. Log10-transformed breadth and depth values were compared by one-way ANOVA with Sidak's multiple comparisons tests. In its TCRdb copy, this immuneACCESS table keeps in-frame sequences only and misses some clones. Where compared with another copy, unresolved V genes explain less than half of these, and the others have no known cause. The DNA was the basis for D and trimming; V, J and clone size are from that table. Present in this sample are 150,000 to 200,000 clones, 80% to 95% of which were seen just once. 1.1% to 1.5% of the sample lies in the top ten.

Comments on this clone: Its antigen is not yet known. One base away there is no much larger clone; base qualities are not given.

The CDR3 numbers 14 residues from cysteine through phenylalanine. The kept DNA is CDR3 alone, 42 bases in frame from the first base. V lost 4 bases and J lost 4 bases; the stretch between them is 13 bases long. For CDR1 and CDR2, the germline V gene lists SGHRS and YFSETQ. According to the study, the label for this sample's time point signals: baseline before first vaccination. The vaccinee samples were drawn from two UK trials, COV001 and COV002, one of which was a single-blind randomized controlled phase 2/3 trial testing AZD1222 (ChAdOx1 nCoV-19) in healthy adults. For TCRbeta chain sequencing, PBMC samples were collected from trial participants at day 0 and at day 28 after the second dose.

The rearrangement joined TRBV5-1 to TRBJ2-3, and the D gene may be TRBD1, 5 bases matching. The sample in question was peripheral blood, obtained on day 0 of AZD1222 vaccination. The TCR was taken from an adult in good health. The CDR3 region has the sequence CASSLGPWPDTQYF. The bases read TGCGCCAGCAGCCTGGGGCCCTGGCCAGATACGCAGTATTTT.